These 5 T cell receptor beta chains originate from one sample sequenced in a study of T cell repertoires in cytomegalovirus infection. Using its own MiXCR run on the reads, TCRdb lists one record per CDR3 protein. This table has some 200,000 distinct CDR3 sequences, 30% to 45% appearing once. The antigens of these receptors remain unknown. Here the sequenced sample was CD8+ T cells from cultured PBMCs, taken from culture after CMV antigen stimulation. The receptors shown here come from a human donor in good health (CMV status not recorded). Some clones in this sample may be carry-over from other donors' samples.

This clonotype is judged medium-sized (0.01 to 0.1%). The rearrangement joins TRBV7-9 to TRBJ1-2, with 9 positions matching TRBD1. Germline V CDR1 and CDR2: SEHNR, FQNEAQ (reference sequence). The CDR3 runs 14 residues. V was pared by 4 bases and J by 4 bases, with 4 bases of the junction left unmatched. The chain's CDR3 is CASSSWTGVYGYTF. In nucleotides, the CDR3 is TGTGCCAGCAGCTCTTGGACAGGGGTCTATGGCTACACCTTC.

This clonotype has just a few counts. The chain links TRBV7-9 to TRBJ2-1, with 8 bases identical to TRBD2. J was trimmed by 5 bases and V by 5 bases; bases with no gene match: 17. The CDR3 length is 18 residues. Germline loops: CDR1 SEHNR, CDR2 FQNEAQ (reference sequence). CDR3 protein: CASSEITGRGGPNNEQFF. The DNA of the CDR3 is TGTGCCAGCAGCGAAATAACCGGGAGGGGGGGGCCTAACAATGAGCAGTTCTTC.

This clonotype was picked up a small number of times. V usage is TRBV4-2 and J usage is TRBJ1-3; the match to TRBD1 covers 7 bases. The CDR3 has 15 residues. V gave up 7 bases and J gave up 0 bases; unmatched junction bases: 6. From germline, CDR1 is LGHNA and CDR2 YNFKEQ. The CDR3 coding sequence is TGTGCCAGCACCACGGACAGGTCCTCTGGAAACACCATATATTTT. Protein product: CASTTDRSSGNTIYF.

This clonotype has more than one count but fewer than ten. The genes are TRBV5-6 and TRBJ2-2; 14 bases agree with TRBD2. The CDR3 extends over 18 amino acids. After removal of 4 bases from V and 3 bases from J, the junction contained 8 bases not matched to a gene. CDR1 SGHDT and CDR2 YYEEEE come from the germline V gene. CDR3: CASSAGTSGGKHTGELFF. DNA of the CDR3: TGTGCCAGCAGCGCCGGGACTAGCGGGGGCAAGCACACCGGGGAGCTGTTTTTT.

This clonotype was seen only a few times. The V gene is TRBV7-9, the J gene TRBJ2-2, with D uncertain. CDR1 is SEHNR, CDR2 FQNEAQ, per germline (reference sequence). This CDR3 region has 15 residues. Trimming left V 5 bases short and J 0 bases short, with 10 bases between. The CDR3 DNA reads TGTGCCAGCAGCCTCCCTACTACGAACACCGGGGAGCTGTTTTTT. This gives the protein CASSLPTTNTGELFF.